A selection of T cell receptor beta chains follows, all from one sample in a study of T cell responses to AZD1222 COVID-19 vaccine. Measured with immunoSEQ multiplex PCR; TCRdb has only the in-frame clones, and not every one. The table shows 77,000 or so clones, with less than 95% occurring only once. Sequencing used peripheral blood, obtained 28 days after the second AZD1222 dose. These receptors originate from an adult who received the AZD1222 COVID-19 vaccine. Both conserved end residues are trimmed from each CDR3. Fields, in order: D gene, J gene, V gene, CDR3 protein. The D gene is left open where the match is weak.

D: -
J: TRBJ2-7
V: TRBV7-2
CDR3: ASSSRALYEQY

D: -
J: TRBJ1-4
V: TRBV27
CDR3: ASRGTTNEKLF

D: -
J: TRBJ2-3
V: TRBV5-1
CDR3: ASSGGPSTDTQY

D: -
J: TRBJ2-4
V: TRBV10-1
CDR3: ASRRGDSQGAKNIQY

D: -
J: TRBJ1-2
V: TRBV5-1
CDR3: ASSLGEFVGYT

D: -
J: TRBJ2-1
V: TRBV7-9
CDR3: ASSWQGGNEQF

D: TRBD1
J: TRBJ1-5
V: TRBV7-3
CDR3: ASRQGSNSNQPQH

D: -
J: TRBJ2-5
V: TRBV18
CDR3: ASSPPGGAQETQY

D: TRBD1
J: TRBJ2-2
V: TRBV9
CDR3: ASSWSGQENTGELF

D: TRBD2
J: TRBJ2-3
V: TRBV15
CDR3: ATSISGGDTDTQY

D: TRBD2
J: TRBJ2-1
V: TRBV5-1
CDR3: ASSLKAGAVNEQF

D: -
J: TRBJ1-4
V: TRBV19
CDR3: ASKVQALGGEKLF

D: -
J: TRBJ2-1
V: TRBV7-2
CDR3: ASSLGYASDEQF

D: -
J: TRBJ2-5
V: TRBV2
CDR3: ASSGARGAMETQY

D: -
J: TRBJ2-5
V: TRBV5-1
CDR3: ASRRTGTTQETQY

D: TRBD2
J: TRBJ2-3
V: TRBV7-2
CDR3: ASSPFGSGRRKSTDTQY

D: TRBD2
J: TRBJ2-3
V: TRBV19
CDR3: ASSNAELAGSGTQY

D: -
J: TRBJ1-1
V: TRBV5-1
CDR3: ASSPREMNTEAF

D: TRBD2
J: TRBJ2-5
V: TRBV9
CDR3: ASSVGSGRGMETQY

D: TRBD2
J: TRBJ2-2
V: TRBV29-1
CDR3: SVGGLAAQRGTGELF

D: -
J: TRBJ2-7
V: TRBV3-1/TRBV3-2
CDR3: ASSDGGEQY

D: TRBD2
J: TRBJ2-1
V: TRBV19
CDR3: ASKRLAFVDEQF

D: TRBD2
J: TRBJ2-1
V: TRBV7-8
CDR3: ASSSRTSRGDHEQF

D: -
J: TRBJ2-7
V: TRBV28
CDR3: ASSNSYEQY

D: TRBD1
J: TRBJ2-7
V: TRBV28
CDR3: ASSYSGTGSYEQY

D: TRBD2
J: TRBJ2-7
V: TRBV2
CDR3: ASSRLAESYEQY

D: TRBD1
J: TRBJ2-4
V: TRBV5-4
CDR3: ASSLAVDRGNIQY

D: -
J: TRBJ1-1
V: TRBV30
CDR3: AWSEVGRNTEAF

D: -
J: TRBJ1-1
V: TRBV18
CDR3: ASSPPTGREAF

D: -
J: TRBJ1-5
V: TRBV28
CDR3: ASRAPRGSLTFSNQPQH

D: -
J: TRBJ2-7
V: TRBV9
CDR3: ASSSPRYEQY

D: TRBD2
J: TRBJ2-3
V: TRBV6-4
CDR3: ASSPGGSGTDTQY

D: -
J: TRBJ2-1
V: TRBV4-3
CDR3: ASSQEASNEQF

D: -
J: TRBJ2-1
V: TRBV29-1
CDR3: SVRISPVSDNEQF

D: TRBD2
J: TRBJ2-3
V: TRBV27
CDR3: ASSLLSGRAKDTQY

D: TRBD2
J: TRBJ2-3
V: TRBV24-1
CDR3: ATSDLMGTSFTSTDTQY

D: -
J: TRBJ2-2
V: TRBV29-1
CDR3: SVDEKYTGELF

D: -
J: TRBJ2-7
V: TRBV3-1/TRBV3-2
CDR3: ASSPLANSYEQY

D: TRBD1
J: TRBJ1-1
V: TRBV7-9
CDR3: ASSFSGGIAEAF

D: -
J: TRBJ2-7
V: TRBV2
CDR3: ASSGQVSYEQY

D: -
J: TRBJ2-1
V: TRBV30
CDR3: AWSRGRTSSYNEQF

D: TRBD2
J: TRBJ2-3
V: TRBV11-3
CDR3: ASRVGLAGCLSVAATQY

D: TRBD1
J: TRBJ2-7
V: TRBV28
CDR3: ASSEGQGQGEQY

D: -
J: TRBJ2-2
V: TRBV12-3/TRBV12-4
CDR3: ASNQGGTGELF

D: -
J: TRBJ1-1
V: TRBV5-4
CDR3: ASTKSGPASMNTEAF

D: -
J: TRBJ2-5
V: TRBV13
CDR3: ASSFGGLRETQY